This TCR beta chain is from a study of T cells in Graves' hyperthyroidism and ophthalmopathy. This CDR3 is built from 15 residues. With 5 bases removed from V and 7 bases from J, the gap between germline ends came to 18 bases. Germline loops: CDR1 SGHAT, CDR2 FQNNGV. From RNA transcripts, TCR beta CDR3 regions were amplified. The HTBI primer set drove a first-round RT-PCR of the TCR CDR3. TCRdb re-called the multiplex PCR reads with MiXCR, one entry per CDR3 protein. This table has roughly 300,000 distinct CDR3 sequences, 11% to 15% appearing once. The source is a woman aged 30 to 39 with Graves' hyperthyroidism. The chain is built from TRBV11-2 and TRBJ2-1; unclear D gene. The sample was blood. The CDR3 here is CASSQHLVRGNEQFF. CDR3 coding DNA: TGTGCCAGCAGCCAACACCTAGTACGTGGGAATGAGCAGTTCTTC. The full variable domain, its missing parts supplied by reference TRBV11-2 and TRBJ2-1, is EAGVAQSPRYKIIEKRQSVAFWCNPISGHATLYWYQQILGQGPKLLIQFQNNGVVDDSQLPKDRFSAERLKGVDSTLKIQPAKLEDSAVYLCASSQHLVRGNEQFFGPGTRLTVL.